Each of the 30 T cell receptor beta chains below was sequenced from the same sample in a study of blood T cell repertoires in COVID-19. The data were produced by immunoSEQ multiplex PCR, yet TCRdb's version contains in-frame clones alone and is incomplete. The sample has nearly 200,000 clones; 80% to 90% are singletons. The sequenced sample consisted of peripheral blood. The source is a woman in her sixties or seventies with acute or convalescent COVID-19.

The chain links TRBV2 to TRBJ2-3; 10 bases match TRBD2. The CDR3 consists of 14 residues. Germline CDR1 SNHLY, CDR2 FYNNEI. V lost 9 bases to trimming and J lost 1 base; unmatched junction nucleotides: 4. The CDR3 DNA reads as TGTGCCAGTAGGGGGACTAGCGGCACAGATACGCAGTATTTT. Its translation: CASRGTSGTDTQYF.

The V and J genes are TRBV4-3 and TRBJ1-4; possible D gene TRBD1, 5 bases. The V gene lost 0 bases and the J gene lost 12 bases, with 20 bases spanning the gap. Germline V gene lookup returns CDR1 LGHNA and CDR2 YSLEER. The CDR3 runs 16 residues. The CDR3 coding sequence is TGCGCCAGCAGCCAAGATCTTCCCCTGGTCGGGGGTGAACTGTTTTTT. The encoded protein is CASSQDLPLVGGELFF.

The chain is built from TRBV2 and TRBJ2-4, with TRBD1 matching 11 bases. The CDR3 totals 18 residues. V trimming: 5 bases; J trimming: 2 bases; junction bases outside the gene matches: 11. The germline V gene has CDR1 SNHLY and CDR2 FYNNEI. CDR3 amino acids: CASSPGQGVGGPKNIQYF. In nucleotides, the CDR3 is TGTGCCAGCAGTCCGGGACAGGGGGTTGGTGGACCCAAAAACATTCAGTACTTC.

The rearrangement links TRBV18 to TRBJ1-1, with D perhaps matching TRBD1 (6 bases). The CDR3 runs 14 residues. CDR1 is KGHSH, CDR2 LQKENI, per germline. V was cut by 1 base and J by 0 bases, with 6 bases left in between. The CDR3 protein is CASSPRQVNTEAFF. Here the CDR3 DNA reads TGTGCCAGCTCACCACGACAGGTGAACACTGAAGCTTTCTTT.

The chain uses TRBV15 and TRBJ2-5, with a weak D call TRBD2 (6 bases). Trimming took 8 bases from V and 3 from J, leaving 10 bases between them. Germline loops: CDR1 LNHNV, CDR2 YYDKDF (reference sequence). The CDR3 contains 12 residues. The CDR3 protein is CATGGVKETQYF. CDR3 sequence (DNA): TGTGCCACCGGCGGGGTCAAAGAGACCCAGTACTTC.

With regard to this clone: An end of the junction differs from the germline gene, which may be a read error. The chain has TRBV25-1 and TRBJ2-2; TRBD2 aligns across 8 bases. The CDR3 totals 18 residues. CDR1 and CDR2 (germline): MGHDK, SYGVNS. CDR3 amino acids: CVSSGVGAGTRPTGELFF. Written as DNA, the CDR3 is TGTGTCAGCAGCGGGGTTGGGGCCGGGACTAGGCCAACCGGGGAGCTGTTTTTT.

The chain recombines TRBV5-1 with TRBJ2-1, with D maybe TRBD2 (5 bases). The germline CDR1 and CDR2 sequences are SGHRS and YFSETQ. Trimming pared 0 bases from V and 2 bases from J, leaving 12 bases between. This CDR3 has 16 residues. CDR3 in DNA: TGCGCCAGCAGCTTGGTTGCGGGCGCGACCTACAATGAGCAGTTCTTC. Its translation: CASSLVAGATYNEQFF.

This clone was counted between two and nine times. V usage is TRBV27 and J usage is TRBJ2-1, with D maybe TRBD2 (5 bases). CDR3 length equals 15 residues. Trimming removed 4 bases from V and 0 bases from J, with 10 bases in between. The germline CDR1 and CDR2 sequences are MNHEY and SMNVEV (reference sequence). CDR3 DNA: TGTGCCAGCAGTTCGGGATCTAGCTCCTACAATGAGCAGTTCTTC. This codes for CASSSGSSSYNEQFF.

The chain combines TRBV5-1 with TRBJ2-7; no clear D. The CDR3 contains 17 residues. Trimming cost V 3 bases and J 3 bases, with 22 bases left between them. The germline CDR1 and CDR2 sequences are SGHRS and YFSETQ. As DNA, the CDR3 is TGCGCCAGCAGCTACGAGGAACTTCTATATCGGGTCTACGAGCAGTACTTC. Amino acid sequence: CASSYEELLYRVYEQYF.

The chain has TRBV6-5 and TRBJ2-1; D is ambiguous. CDR3 length equals 13 residues. The V and J ends lost 8 bases and 4 bases respectively, with 12 bases between them. The V gene's germline CDR1 is MNHEY and CDR2 SVGAGI. The CDR3, as DNA: TGTGCCAGCCAAAAACAGACGTACAATGAGCAGTTCTTC. Protein product: CASQKQTYNEQFF.

This chain links TRBV12-5 with TRBJ1-2; 8 bases are shared with TRBD1. V was clipped by 6 bases and J by 6 bases; unmatched bases: 6. The CDR3 runs 13 residues. The germline gives CDR1 LGHNT, CDR2 FRNRAP. The CDR3 DNA sequence: TGTGCTAGTGGCCATGCAGGGGGCCATGGCTACACCTTC. Its protein product is CASGHAGGHGYTF.

For the CDR3, the DNA is TGTGCCAGCAGCCAACGGACGGGATCGGAGTCACCCCTCCACTTT. This codes for CASSQRTGSESPLHF. The rearrangement uses TRBV11-2 and TRBJ1-6; the D is unclear. Germline V gene lookup returns CDR1 SGHAT and CDR2 FQNNGV. V was trimmed by 5 bases and J by 10 bases, leaving 18 bases between them. CDR3 length: 15 amino acids.

V gene TRBV7-2 combines with J gene TRBJ2-7, with TRBD2 identical over 7 bases. This CDR3 is built from 16 residues. After removal of 4 bases from V and 2 bases from J, the junction contained 11 bases not matched to a gene. Germline V gives CDR1 SGHTA, CDR2 FQGNSA. CDR3 sequence: CASSSRRGSKTYEQYF. In nucleotides, the CDR3 is TGTGCCAGCAGCTCCCGACGCGGGAGTAAAACCTACGAGCAGTACTTC.

V is TRBV3-1 (or the pseudogene TRBV3-2) and J is TRBJ2-5; 9 positions match TRBD2. Germline CDR1 reads LGHDT; CDR2 reads YNNKEL (reference sequence). This CDR3 has 18 amino acids. The V gene end was trimmed by 5 bases and the J gene end by 4 bases; junction bases not matched to a gene: 17. CDR3 bases: TGTGCCAGCAGCTCCCGGGCCCCTAGCGGGAAGCCTGGAGAGACCCAGTACTTC. Translating gives CASSSRAPSGKPGETQYF.

The V gene is TRBV12-5, the J gene TRBJ2-3; the match to TRBD2 covers 11 bases. This CDR3 is 18 amino acids long. Germline values: CDR1 LGHNT, CDR2 FRNRAP. V lost 5 bases and J lost 0; bases outside the gene matches: 10. The DNA of the CDR3 is TGTGCTAGTGGTCCGGCCCGCACTAGCGGGAGTAGCACAGATACGCAGTATTTT. This codes for CASGPARTSGSSTDTQYF.

This clone was seen only a few times. The genes are TRBV10-2 and TRBJ2-2; D is perhaps TRBD2 (6 bases). Trimming left V 1 base short and J 5 bases short, with 23 bases between. The CDR3 runs to 19 residues. Germline V gene sequence: CDR1 WSHSY, CDR2 SAAADI. This CDR3 is CASSEFFPRGSTGTGELFF. CDR3 coding DNA: TGCGCCAGCAGTGAGTTCTTCCCTCGGGGGAGTACGGGTACCGGGGAGCTGTTTTTT.

V is TRBV2 and J is TRBJ1-2, with D possibly being TRBD1 (5 bases). Germline V lookup: CDR1 SNHLY, CDR2 FYNNEI. This CDR3 contains 13 residues. V lost 5 bases to trimming and J lost 2 bases, with 9 bases between them. The CDR3 reads CASSLGRNYGYTF. The CDR3 bases are TGTGCCAGCAGTCTGGGGCGGAACTATGGCTACACCTTC.

The chain couples TRBV9 to TRBJ2-3, with 13 bases lining up with TRBD2. Germline V CDR1 and CDR2: SGDLS, YYNGEE. The CDR3 sequence is 17 residues long. J gave up 3 bases and V 0 bases, and 4 bases lay outside the gene matches. In DNA form, the CDR3 reads TGTGCCAGCAGCGTAGGGACTAGCGGGAGTTGGACAGATACGCAGTATTTT. It specifies CASSVGTSGSWTDTQYF.

The V gene is TRBV18, the J gene TRBJ2-7; possibly TRBD2 for D (5 bases). The CDR3 is made up of 15 amino acids. Germline lookup yields CDR1 KGHSH and CDR2 LQKENI. The germline V and J ends were trimmed by 3 bases and 6 bases, with 18 bases remaining between them. The CDR3 coding sequence is TGTGCCAGCTCACCGAGTATGGAGGCACAAGGCGAGCAGTACTTC. As protein: CASSPSMEAQGEQYF.

V usage is TRBV4-2 and J usage is TRBJ1-2, with a possible D match to TRBD1 (6 bases). The V end was cut by 0 bases, the J end by 3 bases, with 11 bases between. The CDR3 totals 15 residues. Germline values: CDR1 LGHNA, CDR2 YNFKEQ. CDR3 nucleotide sequence: TGTGCCAGCAGCCAAGACCGCCGGACAGACTATGGCTACACCTTC. It codes for CASSQDRRTDYGYTF.

V gene TRBV28 combines with J gene TRBJ2-2; TRBD2 is a possible D gene (6 bases). V lost 1 base and J lost 0, with 12 bases in between. Germline lookup yields CDR1 MDHEN and CDR2 SYDVKM. The CDR3 covers 17 residues. The chain's CDR3 is CASSLSRLGANTGELFF. The DNA of the CDR3 is TGTGCCAGCAGTTTATCTAGACTAGGCGCGAACACCGGGGAGCTGTTTTTT.

The chain couples TRBV4-2 to TRBJ1-4, with D hard to call. V lost 2 bases to trimming and J lost 1 base, with 8 bases between them. The germline V gene has CDR1 LGHNA and CDR2 YNFKEQ. The CDR3 extends over 15 amino acids. The CDR3 is CASSQNGQTNEKLFF. The DNA for the CDR3 is TGTGCCAGCAGCCAAAACGGTCAAACTAATGAAAAACTGTTTTTT.

V usage is TRBV24-1 and J usage is TRBJ1-3, with D possibly matching TRBD1 (5 bases). Germline V gene lookup returns CDR1 KGHDR and CDR2 SFDVKD. This CDR3 spans 15 amino acids. The V gene lost 5 bases and the J gene lost 3 bases, with 13 bases spanning the gap. The CDR3 bases are TGTGCCACCAGTGCAGCAGGGCTCGGTGGAAACACCATATATTTT. Amino acid sequence: CATSAAGLGGNTIYF.

The V and J genes are TRBV19 and TRBJ2-1; 9 nucleotides match TRBD2. The CDR3 runs to 15 residues. V was clipped by 4 bases and J by 0 bases; unmatched bases: 1. Germline-derived CDR1 and CDR2 are LNHDA and SQIVND (reference sequence). CDR3 sequence: CASSTSGDSYNEQFF. CDR3 sequence (DNA): TGTGCCAGTAGTACTAGCGGGGACTCCTACAATGAGCAGTTCTTC.

V and J are TRBV5-6 and TRBJ2-2; no reliable D call. The CDR3 is 14 residues long. With 0 bases removed from V and 2 bases from J, the gap between germline ends came to 5 bases. The germline CDR1 and CDR2 sequences are SGHDT and YYEEEE. The CDR3 protein is CASSLGRNTGELFF. As DNA, the CDR3 is TGTGCCAGCAGCTTGGGGAGAAACACCGGGGAGCTGTTTTTT. Looking up the rest from reference TRBV5-6 and TRBJ2-2 gives the full variable domain: DAGVTQSPTHLIKTRGQQVTLRCSPKSGHDTVSWYQQALGQGPQFIFQYYEEEERQRGNFPDRFSGHQFPNYSSELNVNALLLGDSALYLCASSLGRNTGELFFGEGSRLTVL.

This clone was observed a single time. The V and J genes are TRBV3-1 (or the pseudogene TRBV3-2) and TRBJ1-2; no reliable D call. The CDR3 runs 14 residues. V lost 2 bases, J lost 4 bases, and 11 bases lay in between. The germline V gene has CDR1 LGHDT and CDR2 YNNKEL (reference sequence). The CDR3 nucleotides are TGTGCCAGCAGCCAATTCGGGGTGGGCTATGGCTACACCTTC. Its protein product is CASSQFGVGYGYTF.

The chain couples TRBV20-1 to TRBJ1-2; possible D gene TRBD1, 6 bases. V was pared by 2 bases and J by 8 bases, with 9 bases between. CDR1 and CDR2 (germline): DFQATT, SNEGSKA (reference sequence). CDR3 length equals 11 residues. The CDR3 nucleotides read TGCAGTGCTAGACCGGGGACAGGCTACACCTTC. Protein sequence: CSARPGTGYTF.

This clone was seen a handful of times. Written as DNA, the CDR3 is TGTGCCAGCAGCTCGGGACTAGCGGACTACAATGAGCAGTTCTTC. Translated: CASSSGLADYNEQFF. This chain uses TRBV7-2 with TRBJ2-1; 11 nucleotides agree with TRBD2. CDR1 and CDR2 (germline): SGHTA, FQGNSA. This CDR3 contains 15 residues. The J segment lost 3 bases and the V segment lost 4 bases, leaving 2 bases of the junction unmatched. The complete variable domain, with remaining parts taken from reference TRBV7-2 and TRBJ2-1, reads GAGVSQSPSNKVTEKGKDVELRCDPISGHTALYWYRQSLGQGLEFLIYFQGNSAPDKSGLPSDRFSAERTGGSVSTLTIQRTQQEDSAVYLCASSSGLADYNEQFFGPGTRLTVL.

The chain combines TRBV12-2 with TRBJ1-4. TRBV12-2 is a listed pseudogene. The CDR3 is 13 residues long. CDR3 sequence reads: CASRLESGESLFF. The CDR3 DNA reads as TGTGCAAGTCGCTTAGAGTCGGGGGAATCACTGTTTTTT.

About this clone: Other DNA sequences of this sample code for an identical CDR3. The J gene is TRBJ2-3, the V gene TRBV19, with D possibly matching TRBD2 (5 bases). Germline values: CDR1 LNHDA, CDR2 SQIVND (reference sequence). The V and J ends lost 1 base and 3 bases respectively, with 5 bases between them. CDR3 length: 13 residues. The CDR3 is CASSIGGTDTQYF. The CDR3, as DNA: TGTGCCAGTAGTATAGGAGGGACAGATACGCAGTATTTT.